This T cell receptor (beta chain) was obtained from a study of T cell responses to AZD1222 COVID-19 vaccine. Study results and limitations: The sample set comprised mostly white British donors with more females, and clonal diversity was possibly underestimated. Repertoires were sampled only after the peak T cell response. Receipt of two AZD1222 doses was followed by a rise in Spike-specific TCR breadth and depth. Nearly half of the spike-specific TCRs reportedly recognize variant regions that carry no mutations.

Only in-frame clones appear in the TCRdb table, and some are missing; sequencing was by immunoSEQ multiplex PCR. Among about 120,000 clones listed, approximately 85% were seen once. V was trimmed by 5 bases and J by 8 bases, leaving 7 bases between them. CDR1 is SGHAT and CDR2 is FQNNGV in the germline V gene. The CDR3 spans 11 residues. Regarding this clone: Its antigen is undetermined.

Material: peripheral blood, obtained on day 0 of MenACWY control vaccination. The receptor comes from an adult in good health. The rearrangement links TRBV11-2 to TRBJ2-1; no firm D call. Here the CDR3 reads CASSPYHEQFF. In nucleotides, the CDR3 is TGTGCCAGCAGCCCCTATCATGAGCAGTTCTTC. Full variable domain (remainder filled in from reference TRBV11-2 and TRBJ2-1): EAGVAQSPRYKIIEKRQSVAFWCNPISGHATLYWYQQILGQGPKLLIQFQNNGVVDDSQLPKDRFSAERLKGVDSTLKIQPAKLEDSAVYLCASSPYHEQFFGPGTRLTVL.